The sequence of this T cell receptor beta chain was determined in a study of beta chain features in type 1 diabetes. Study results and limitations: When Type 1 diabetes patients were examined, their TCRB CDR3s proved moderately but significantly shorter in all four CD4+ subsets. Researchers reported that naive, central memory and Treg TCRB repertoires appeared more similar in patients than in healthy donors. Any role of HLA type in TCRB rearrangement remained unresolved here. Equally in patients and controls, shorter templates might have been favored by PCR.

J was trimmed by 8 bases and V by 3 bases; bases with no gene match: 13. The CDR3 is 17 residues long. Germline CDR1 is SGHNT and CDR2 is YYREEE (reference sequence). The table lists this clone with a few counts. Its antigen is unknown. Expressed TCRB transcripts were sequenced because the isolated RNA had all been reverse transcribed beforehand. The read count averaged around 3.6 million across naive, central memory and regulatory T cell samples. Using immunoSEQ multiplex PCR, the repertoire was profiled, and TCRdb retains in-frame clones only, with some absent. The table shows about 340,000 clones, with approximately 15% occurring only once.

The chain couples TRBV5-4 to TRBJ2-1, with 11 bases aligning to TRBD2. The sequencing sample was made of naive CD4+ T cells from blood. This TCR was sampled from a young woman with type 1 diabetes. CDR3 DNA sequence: TGTGCCAGCAGCTCCCAGACTAGCGGGATATCGGGCCATGAGCAGTTCTTC. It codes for CASSSQTSGISGHEQFF.